This entry lists 27 T cell receptor beta chains sequenced from one sample in a study of blood T cell repertoires in COVID-19 (dated by TCRdb to the early 2020s). Library preparation employed the immunoSEQ multiplex PCR assay. TCRdb stores this immuneACCESS table with in-frame sequences only. Part of the clones is absent; in the studies checked, under half of the shortfall reflects unresolved V genes, and no reason is known for the rest. Across this sample there are about 200,000 clones, with 80% to 90% seen only once. Of the sample, more than 2.5% is held by the ten largest clones. Sequencing used peripheral blood. The source is a man in his 60s with acute or convalescent COVID-19.

The J gene is TRBJ1-5, the V gene TRBV28; D possibly corresponds to TRBD1 (6 bases). Trimming left V 2 bases short and J 3 bases short, with 11 bases between. This CDR3 is built from 15 residues. CDR1 and CDR2 from the germline V gene are MDHEN and SYDVKM. CDR3 amino acids: CASSLHGTPNQPQHF. The CDR3 nucleotides read TGTGCCAGCAGTTTACACGGGACACCCAATCAGCCCCAGCATTTT.

The V gene is TRBV25-1, the J gene TRBJ1-5; D is ambiguous. The germline V gene encodes CDR1 MGHDK and CDR2 SYGVNS. Trimming removed 4 bases from V and 7 bases from J, with 17 bases in between. The CDR3 covers 15 residues. CDR3 residues: CASSAEGSRGQPQHF. The CDR3 DNA reads as TGTGCCAGCAGTGCGGAGGGTTCGCGAGGGCAGCCCCAGCATTTT.

The genes are TRBV27 and TRBJ1-6; no clear D. V dropped 5 bases and J dropped 9 bases, with 20 bases sitting between them. CDR1 is MNHEY and CDR2 is SMNVEV in the germline V gene (reference sequence). This CDR3 spans 16 amino acids. The DNA for the CDR3 is TGTGCCAGCAGTCCCACCCTCGGAGGCGGTCTTTCACCCCTCCACTTT. Translated: CASSPTLGGGLSPLHF.

This rearrangement joins TRBV19 to TRBJ2-7; tentative D call: TRBD2 (6 bases). This CDR3 contains 13 residues. Trimming pared 4 bases from V and 5 bases from J, leaving 12 bases between. Germline loops: CDR1 LNHDA, CDR2 SQIVND (reference sequence). The CDR3 protein is CASSRGLLDEQYF. CDR3 coding DNA: TGTGCCAGTAGTAGGGGACTCTTAGACGAGCAGTACTTC.

The gene calls are TRBV7-2 and TRBJ2-3, with 12 bases that match TRBD2. This CDR3 is 16 amino acids long. Per germline, CDR1 SGHTA and CDR2 FQGNSA. The V gene end was trimmed by 4 bases and the J gene end by 4 bases; junction bases not matched to a gene: 6. CDR3 coding DNA: TGTGCCAGCAGCTCTCCTAGCGGGAGGGCGGCAGATACGCAGTATTTT. Its protein is CASSSPSGRAADTQYF.

The rearrangement uses TRBV6-5 and TRBJ1-2; TRBD1 matches at 7 bases. The V segment lost 6 bases and the J segment 6 bases; nucleotides outside the gene matches: 10. The CDR3 contains 14 residues. Germline CDR1 reads MNHEY; CDR2 reads SVGAGI. The CDR3 is CASRMTGKRDGYTF. CDR3 bases: TGTGCCAGCAGGATGACAGGGAAGAGGGATGGCTACACCTTC.

The V gene is TRBV15, the J gene TRBJ1-1, with 7 bases matching TRBD1. V lost 6 bases, J lost 4 bases, and 11 bases stayed unmatched. The CDR3 length is 15 residues. Germline V gives CDR1 LNHNV, CDR2 YYDKDF (reference sequence). The CDR3 loop is CATSPTRQGSTEAFF. CDR3 in DNA: TGTGCCACCAGTCCTACCCGACAGGGTTCCACTGAAGCTTTCTTT.

The chain is built from TRBV9 and TRBJ2-4; TRBD2 matches 11 bases. The V segment lost 4 bases and the J segment 0 bases; nucleotides outside the gene matches: 3. Germline V gives CDR1 SGDLS, CDR2 YYNGEE. CDR3 length equals 16 residues. CDR3 sequence (DNA): TGTGCCAGCAGCCGACTAGCGGGAATAGCCAAAAACATTCAGTACTTC. This gives the protein CASSRLAGIAKNIQYF.

This chain links TRBV7-6 with TRBJ2-7; TRBD1 matches at 8 bases. Germline trimming cut 5 bases from V and 2 bases from J; bases unmatched to any gene: 8. The CDR3 sequence is 15 residues long. Per the germline V gene, CDR1 is SGHVS and CDR2 is FNYEAQ. This CDR3 is CASSERQGPTYEQYF. The DNA of the CDR3 is TGTGCCAGCAGCGAGAGACAGGGGCCAACCTACGAGCAGTACTTC.

This chain joins TRBV7-2 and TRBJ1-5; maybe TRBD1 (6 bases). Deletions cut 1 base from V and 0 bases from J, with 10 bases between. Germline CDR1 is SGHTA and CDR2 is FQGNSA. There are 16 residues in the CDR3. CDR3 bases: TGTGCCAGCAGCTTAGTAGGGGGAAATAGCAATCAGCCCCAGCATTTT. Translating gives CASSLVGGNSNQPQHF.

The genes are TRBV6-5 and TRBJ1-2; 9 bases fit TRBD1. Losses at the gene ends were 6 bases for V and 5 bases for J; bases not matched to a gene: 7. Germline-derived CDR1 and CDR2 are MNHEY and SVGAGI. This CDR3 has 14 amino acids. The CDR3 sequence: CASRKEGQGYGYTF. CDR3 coding DNA: TGTGCCAGCAGAAAGGAGGGACAGGGATATGGCTACACCTTC.

The J gene is TRBJ1-4, the V gene TRBV19, with a weak D call TRBD1 (6 bases). This CDR3 spans 13 amino acids. Germline V gene lookup returns CDR1 LNHDA and CDR2 SQIVND (reference sequence). Trimming cost V 6 bases and J 7 bases, with 12 bases left between them. The CDR3 here is CASRAGAPEKLFF. CDR3 in DNA: TGTGCCAGTAGGGCAGGGGCACCTGAAAAACTGTTTTTT.

This chain connects TRBV3-1 (or the pseudogene TRBV3-2) to TRBJ2-1, with 8 nucleotides matching TRBD2. CDR3 size: 16 residues. Germline V gene data show CDR1 as LGHDT and CDR2 as YNNKEL (reference sequence). The trim removed 2 bases at V and 4 bases at J, leaving 7 bases unmatched. This CDR3 is CASSQLAGYSYNEQFF. The CDR3, as DNA: TGTGCCAGCAGCCAACTAGCGGGCTACTCTTACAATGAGCAGTTCTTC.

This rearrangement joins TRBV5-8 to TRBJ2-1; D may be TRBD1 (5 bases). Between the trimmed V and J ends, which lost 8 bases and 5 bases, there was a span of 20 bases. Germline assignment: CDR1 SGHTS and CDR2 YDEGEE. CDR3 length: 15 amino acids. DNA for the CDR3: TGTGCCAGAGCAAGGGGAATCAATCGAGACAATGAGCAGTTCTTC. It codes for CARARGINRDNEQFF.

V usage is TRBV2 and J usage is TRBJ2-3; 7 bases fit TRBD2. CDR1 and CDR2 (germline): SNHLY, FYNNEI. CDR3 length: 15 amino acids. V was pared by 0 bases and J by 5 bases, with 5 bases of the junction left unmatched. CDR3 amino acids: CASSEARASGDTQYF. DNA of the CDR3: TGTGCCAGCAGTGAAGCGCGTGCTAGCGGAGATACGCAGTATTTT.

V and J are TRBV7-3 and TRBJ1-1, with 9 nucleotides matching TRBD1. The V gene's germline CDR1 is SGHTA and CDR2 FQGTGA. The trim removed 5 bases at V and 1 base at J, leaving 5 bases unmatched. CDR3 length: 15 residues. CDR3 nucleotide sequence: TGTGCCAGCAGCACGACAGGGGGACCGAACACTGAAGCTTTCTTT. Its translation: CASSTTGGPNTEAFF.

The rearrangement joins TRBV7-9 to TRBJ2-1; 13 bases agree with TRBD2. V was clipped by 5 bases and J by 0 bases; unmatched bases: 4. From germline, CDR1 is SEHNR and CDR2 FQNEAQ (reference sequence). The CDR3 consists of 17 residues. CDR3 DNA sequence: TGTGCCAGCAGCGCCCGACTAGCGGGAGGCTCCTACAATGAGCAGTTCTTC. It translates to CASSARLAGGSYNEQFF. The whole variable domain, filled in from reference TRBV7-9 and TRBJ2-1, reads DTGVSQNPRHKITKRGQNVTFRCDPISEHNRLYWYRQTLGQGPEFLTYFQNEAQLEKSRLLSDRFSAERPKGSFSTLEIQRTEQGDSAMYLCASSARLAGGSYNEQFFGPGTRLTVL.

The gene calls are TRBV7-2 and TRBJ2-7; 9 bases agree with TRBD1. CDR3 length: 15 residues. CDR1 and CDR2 (germline): SGHTA, FQGNSA. The V gene end was trimmed by 0 bases and the J gene end by 3 bases; junction bases not matched to a gene: 3. The CDR3 DNA reads as TGTGCCAGCAGCTTAGCCGGGACAGGGTTCTACGAGCAGTACTTC. It translates to CASSLAGTGFYEQYF.

The rearrangement links TRBV9 to TRBJ2-3; D might be TRBD1 (5 bases). Germline V gives CDR1 SGDLS, CDR2 YYNGEE. The CDR3 is 15 residues long. V was trimmed by 0 bases and J by 3 bases, leaving 11 bases between them. In nucleotides, the CDR3 is TGTGCCAGCAGCGTAGGTGGTGGGGCTACAGATACGCAGTATTTT. Protein sequence: CASSVGGGATDTQYF.

The rearrangement links TRBV9 to TRBJ2-1, with 7 bases that match TRBD2. Germline values: CDR1 SGDLS, CDR2 YYNGEE. CDR3 length: 16 amino acids. Trimming took 1 base from V and 2 from J; bases not matched to a gene: 6. The DNA of the CDR3 is TGTGCCAGCAGCGTAAAAACCGCGGGAGCCTACAATGAGCAGTTCTTC. Protein: CASSVKTAGAYNEQFF.

This clone was detected once. The chain is built from TRBV24-1 and TRBJ1-3, with 8 bases lining up with TRBD1. The CDR3 has 13 amino acids. Unmatched junction bases numbered 3, after V lost 8 bases and J lost 4 bases. The germline CDR1 and CDR2 sequences are KGHDR and SFDVKD. Here the CDR3 reads CATMTGEGNTIYF. As DNA, the CDR3 is TGTGCCACCATGACAGGGGAAGGAAACACCATATATTTT.

This clone showed up just once. This rearrangement joins TRBV7-3 to TRBJ2-3; 10 bases agree with TRBD1. In germline, CDR1 is SGHTA, CDR2 FQGTGA. J gave up 6 bases and V 1 base, and 4 bases lay outside the gene matches. CDR3 length equals 15 residues. This chain's CDR3 is CASSLMGQGSDTQYF. The CDR3 coding sequence is TGTGCCAGCAGCTTAATGGGACAGGGGTCGGATACGCAGTATTTT.

CDR3 amino acids: CAISEPGAGNTIYF. DNA of the CDR3: TGTGCCATCAGTGAGCCGGGGGCTGGAAACACCATATATTTT. The gene calls are TRBV10-3 and TRBJ1-3; TRBD1 is a possible D gene (5 bases). Trimming took 2 bases from V and 2 from J, leaving 7 bases between them. CDR1 ENHRY and CDR2 SYGVKD come from the germline V gene. This CDR3 contains 14 residues.

The chain has TRBV5-1 and TRBJ2-1, with 9 positions matching TRBD2. Germline V gives CDR1 SGHRS, CDR2 YFSETQ. The CDR3 is made up of 15 amino acids. The V segment lost 0 bases and the J segment 10 bases; nucleotides outside the gene matches: 8. The CDR3 loop reads CASSLVAGGPREQFF. CDR3 coding DNA: TGCGCCAGCAGCTTGGTGGCGGGAGGGCCTAGGGAGCAGTTCTTC.

The V call is TRBV5-1, the J call TRBJ2-3, with D tentatively TRBD2 (7 bases). CDR1 is SGHRS, CDR2 YFSETQ, per germline. V lost 6 bases and J lost 0, with 17 bases in between. The CDR3 extends over 16 amino acids. The CDR3 here is CASKIMGGPSTDTQYF. The CDR3 nucleotides read TGCGCCAGCAAAATCATGGGGGGGCCCAGCACAGATACGCAGTATTTT.

The V gene is TRBV14, the J gene TRBJ2-7; D gene uncertain. V gave up 0 bases and J gave up 2 bases, with 5 bases separating them. This CDR3 is built from 13 residues. CDR1 SGHDN and CDR2 FVKESK come from the germline V gene. CDR3 sequence (DNA): TGTGCCAGCAGCCAAGAACTCCCCTACGAGCAGTACTTC. Residues: CASSQELPYEQYF. The entire variable domain, with the rest obtained from reference TRBV14 and TRBJ2-7, is as follows: EAGVTQFPSHSVIEKGQTVTLRCDPISGHDNLYWYRRVMGKEIKFLLHFVKESKQDESGMPNNRFLAERTGGTYSTLKVQPAELEDSGVYFCASSQELPYEQYFGPGTRLTVT.

The CDR3: CSVTRPGQGGGGYTF. Written as DNA, the CDR3 is TGCAGCGTCACCCGACCGGGACAGGGGGGTGGCGGCTACACCTTC. The chain employs TRBV29-1 and TRBJ1-2; TRBD1 matches 11 bases. The CDR3 is made up of 15 amino acids. Germline CDR1 SQVTM, CDR2 ANQGSEA. After removal of 6 bases from V and 8 bases from J, the junction contained 14 bases not matched to a gene.